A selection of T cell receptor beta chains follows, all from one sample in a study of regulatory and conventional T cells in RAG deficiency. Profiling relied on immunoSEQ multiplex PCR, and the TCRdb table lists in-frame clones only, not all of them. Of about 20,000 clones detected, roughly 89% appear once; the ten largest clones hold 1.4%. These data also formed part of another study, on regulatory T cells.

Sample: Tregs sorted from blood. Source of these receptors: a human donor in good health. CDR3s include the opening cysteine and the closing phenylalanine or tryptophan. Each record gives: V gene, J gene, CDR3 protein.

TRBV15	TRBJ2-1	CATSRARGGSYNEQFF
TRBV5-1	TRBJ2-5	CASSLGGGETQYF
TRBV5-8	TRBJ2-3	CASSLAFLAGGTDTQYF
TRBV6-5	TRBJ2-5	CASGPAKTQYF
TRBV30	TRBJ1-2	CAWRNGGGYGYTF
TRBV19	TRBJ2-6	CASSIGRGESGANVLTF
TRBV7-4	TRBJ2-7	CASSSTGSSYEQYF
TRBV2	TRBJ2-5	CASDKPFGQNSQETQYF
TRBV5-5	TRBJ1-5	CASSLTSSNQPQHF
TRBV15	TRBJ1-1	CATSPLRGGPNTEAFF
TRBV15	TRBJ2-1	CATSRGQRSSYNEQFF
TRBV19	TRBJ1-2	CASGQGLWYGYTF
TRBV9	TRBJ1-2	CASSTDRYYGYTF
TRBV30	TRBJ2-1	CAWSPRMRVGGNEQFF
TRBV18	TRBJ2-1	CASSRLADGTSGFHEQFF
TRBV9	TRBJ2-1	CASSVVGTGGLNEQFF
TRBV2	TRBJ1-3	CASSELRNTIYF
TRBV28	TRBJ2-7	CASSSPQWGRDEQYF
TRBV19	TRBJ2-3	CASRRGTSGDTQYF
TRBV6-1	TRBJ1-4	CASRERQGNEKLFF
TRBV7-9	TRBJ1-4	CASSLVGVGNEKLFF
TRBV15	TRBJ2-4	CATSRDRQGNKNIQYF
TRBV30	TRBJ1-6	CAWSKQGGSPLHF
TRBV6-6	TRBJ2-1	CASSYRERIQDEQFF
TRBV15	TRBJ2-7	CATSTGQLAGAGEQYF
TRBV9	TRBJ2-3	CASRRGLASTDTQYF
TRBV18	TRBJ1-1	CASSETDRGWSTEAFF
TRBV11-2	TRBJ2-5	CASSAAEVETQYF
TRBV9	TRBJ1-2	CASSVGPTGYTF
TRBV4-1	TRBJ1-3	CASSGRRDRGNTIYF
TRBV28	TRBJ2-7	CASSPGLANSYEQYF
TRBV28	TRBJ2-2	CAAQGTGRDTGELFF
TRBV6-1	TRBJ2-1	CASSVTGTSGGGLYNEQFF
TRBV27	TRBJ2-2	CASSLFGGSPTTGELFF
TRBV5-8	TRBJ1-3	CASSRWTGGADTIYF
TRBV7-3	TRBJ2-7	CASSLLAGSSYEQYF
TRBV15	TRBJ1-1	CATSRGTRSVEAFF
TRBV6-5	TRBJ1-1	CASSYNSWGRGAEAFF
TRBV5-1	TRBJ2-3	CASRYELGALNNTQYF
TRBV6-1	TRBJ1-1	CASSQPGGNTEAFF
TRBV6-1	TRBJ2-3	CASSAGLAHTRQGTQYF
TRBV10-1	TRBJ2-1	CASSGGAEIYNEQFF
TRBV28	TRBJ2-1	CASSGGSSYNEQFF
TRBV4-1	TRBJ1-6	CASSLEGLTGRIYNSPLHF
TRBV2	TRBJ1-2	CASPGPRLKSVYGYTF
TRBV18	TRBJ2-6	CASSPWTSSGANVLTF
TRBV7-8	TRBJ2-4	CASSHERQGPPRESKNIQYF
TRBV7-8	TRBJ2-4	CASSLSGAGRAKNIQYF
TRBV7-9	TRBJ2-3	CASSLARSSDSTDTQYF
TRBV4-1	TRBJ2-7	CASSQELGGEQYF
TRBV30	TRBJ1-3	CAWSVRQTGNTIYF
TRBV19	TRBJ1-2	CASSMGRPGYTF
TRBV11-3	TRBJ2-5	CASSSGLAGGPQYF
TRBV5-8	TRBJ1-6	CASSGDRGNSPLHF
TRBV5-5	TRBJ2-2	CASSFTLNTGELFF
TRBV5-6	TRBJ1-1	CASSRRGGRAFF
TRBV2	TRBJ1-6	CASRYRDRTNSPLHF